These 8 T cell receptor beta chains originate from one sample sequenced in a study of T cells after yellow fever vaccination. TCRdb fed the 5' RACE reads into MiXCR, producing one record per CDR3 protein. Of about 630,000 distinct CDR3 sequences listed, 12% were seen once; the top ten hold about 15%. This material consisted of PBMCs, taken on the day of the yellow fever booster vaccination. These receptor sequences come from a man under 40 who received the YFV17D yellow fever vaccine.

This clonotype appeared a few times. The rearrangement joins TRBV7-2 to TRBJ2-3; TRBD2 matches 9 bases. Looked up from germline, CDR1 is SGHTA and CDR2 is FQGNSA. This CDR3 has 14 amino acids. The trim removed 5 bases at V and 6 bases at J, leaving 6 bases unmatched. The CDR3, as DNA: TGTGCCAGCAGCCCCCAGAGCGGGAGGGATACGCAGTATTTT. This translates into CASSPQSGRDTQYF.

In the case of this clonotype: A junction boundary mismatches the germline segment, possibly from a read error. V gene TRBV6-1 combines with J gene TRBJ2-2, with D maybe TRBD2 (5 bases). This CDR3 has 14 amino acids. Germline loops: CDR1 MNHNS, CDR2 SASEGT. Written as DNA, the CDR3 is TGCGCCTCAAGATGGACTCAGAACACCGGGGAGCTGTTTTTT. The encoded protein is CASRWTQNTGELFF.

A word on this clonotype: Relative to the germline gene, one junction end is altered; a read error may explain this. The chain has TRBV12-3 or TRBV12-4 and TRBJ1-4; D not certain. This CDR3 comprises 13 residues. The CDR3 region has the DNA TGTGCCAGCAGTAGACTGAGGAATGGAAAACTGTTTTTT. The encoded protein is CASSRLRNGKLFF.

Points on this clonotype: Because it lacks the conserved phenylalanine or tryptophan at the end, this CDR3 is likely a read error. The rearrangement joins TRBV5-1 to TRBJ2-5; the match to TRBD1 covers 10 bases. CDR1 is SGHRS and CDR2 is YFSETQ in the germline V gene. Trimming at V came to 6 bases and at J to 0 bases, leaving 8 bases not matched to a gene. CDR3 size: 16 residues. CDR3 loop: CASKRQGALNQETQYY. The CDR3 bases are TGCGCCAGCAAGCGACAGGGGGCATTGAACCAAGAGACCCAGTACTAC.

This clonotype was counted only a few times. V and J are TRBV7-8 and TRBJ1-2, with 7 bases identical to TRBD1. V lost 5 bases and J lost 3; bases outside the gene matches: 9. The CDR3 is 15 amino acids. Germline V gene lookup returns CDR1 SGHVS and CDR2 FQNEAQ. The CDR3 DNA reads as TGTGCCAGCAGCCGAATTTTCGACAGGGACTATGGCTACACCTTC. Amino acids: CASSRIFDRDYGYTF.

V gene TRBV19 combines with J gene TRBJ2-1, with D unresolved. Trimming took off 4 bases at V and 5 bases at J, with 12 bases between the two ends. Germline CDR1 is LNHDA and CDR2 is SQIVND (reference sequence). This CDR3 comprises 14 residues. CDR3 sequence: CASSKTVADNEQFF. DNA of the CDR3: TGTGCCAGTAGTAAAACCGTGGCGGACAATGAGCAGTTCTTC.

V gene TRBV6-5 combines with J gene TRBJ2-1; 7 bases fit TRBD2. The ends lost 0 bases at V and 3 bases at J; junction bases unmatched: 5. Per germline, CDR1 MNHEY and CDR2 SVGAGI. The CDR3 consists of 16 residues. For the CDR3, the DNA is TGTGCCAGCAGTTACTCGATACGGGAGGTCTACAATGAGCAGTTCTTC. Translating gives CASSYSIREVYNEQFF.

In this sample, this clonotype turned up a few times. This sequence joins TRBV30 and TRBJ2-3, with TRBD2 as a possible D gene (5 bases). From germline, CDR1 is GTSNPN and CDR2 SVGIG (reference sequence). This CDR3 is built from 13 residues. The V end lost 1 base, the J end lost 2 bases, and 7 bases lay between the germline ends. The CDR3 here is CAWSGGNTDTQYF. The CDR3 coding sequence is TGTGCCTGGAGTGGAGGGAACACAGATACGCAGTATTTT. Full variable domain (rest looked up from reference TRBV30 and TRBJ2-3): SQTIHQWPATLVQPVGSPLSLECTVEGTSNPNLYWYRQAAGRGLQLLFYSVGIGQISSEVPQNLSASRPQDRQFILSSKKLLLSDSGFYLCAWSGGNTDTQYFGPGTRLTVL.